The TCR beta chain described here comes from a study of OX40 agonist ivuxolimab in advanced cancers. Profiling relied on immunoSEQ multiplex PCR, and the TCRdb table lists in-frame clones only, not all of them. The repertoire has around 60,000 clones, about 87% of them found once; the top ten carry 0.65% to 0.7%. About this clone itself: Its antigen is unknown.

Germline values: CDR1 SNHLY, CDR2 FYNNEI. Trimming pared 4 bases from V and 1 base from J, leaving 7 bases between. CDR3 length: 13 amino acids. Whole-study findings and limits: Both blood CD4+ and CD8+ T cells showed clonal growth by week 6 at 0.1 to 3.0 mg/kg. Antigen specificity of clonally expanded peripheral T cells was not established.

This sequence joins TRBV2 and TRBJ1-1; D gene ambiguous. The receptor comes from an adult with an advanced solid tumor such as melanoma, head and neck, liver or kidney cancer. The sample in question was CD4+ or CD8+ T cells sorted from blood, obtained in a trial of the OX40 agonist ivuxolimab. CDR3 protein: CASSVEQNTEAFF. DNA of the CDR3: TGTGCCAGCAGTGTCGAACAGAACACTGAAGCTTTCTTT.